This TCR beta chain was retrieved from a study of CXCR4 blockade with PD-1 therapy in pancreatic cancer (dated by TCRdb to about 2019). In terms of the full investigation: The study analyzed resected pancreatic ductal adenocarcinoma using multiplex immunohistochemistry and TCRbeta immunosequencing, along with ex vivo slice culture to test PD-1 and CXCR4 blockade. To assess intratumoral heterogeneity, two geographically distinct regions from each of about 6 tumors were TCR-sequenced. Here is what the overall study found, with its caveats: The frequency of each amino acid clone correlated strongly with the number of distinct nucleotide rearrangements encoding that clone, suggesting convergent selection driven by common tumor antigens. Tumors showed clonal expansion, with mean productive clonality 0.14 versus 0.05 in healthy blood, but clonality did not correlate with survival. Because only TCRbeta chains were sequenced, true antigen-specificity overlap of convergent dominant clones was left unconfirmed pending paired alpha-beta single-cell sequencing.

In its sample, this clone was seen a few times. Its antigen specificity is not known. No base quality information exists; no much larger clone differs at one position. Using the immunoSEQ Assay at Adaptive Biotechnologies, the researchers immunosequenced TCRbeta CDR3 regions from the extracted DNA. For the original study's pipeline: To measure the absolute abundance of each unique TCRbeta CDR3, the sequences were collapsed and filtered. Clonality was defined as 1 minus Pielou's evenness, computed on productive in-frame rearrangements only. Regional overlap was measured by following the top 100 nucleotide rearrangements across paired samples, and the Morisita index was used to compare paired samples with unrelated samples. The immunoSEQ Rearrangement Details tool was used to assess convergence of nucleotide rearrangements onto identical amino acid sequences. The table was pulled from immuneACCESS by TCRdb, which kept in-frame rearrangements only. Such tables lose some clones; where checked, under half of the loss comes from unresolved V genes, and the rest has no known cause. V and J calls and clone size follow that table, whereas D and trimming were derived from the DNA. A total of about 5,900 clones appear in this sample, less than 40% of them only once. Jointly, the top ten make up about an eighth of the sample.

CDR1 LNHDA and CDR2 SQIVND are derived from the germline V gene (reference sequence). The germline ends are 14 bases apart after V is trimmed by 2 bases and J by 3 bases. Reading from cysteine to phenylalanine, the CDR3 counts 15 amino acids. The kept DNA is CDR3 alone, 45 bases in frame from the first base. The patients who supplied the archived tumor blocks had received no neoadjuvant therapy before resection. In the preserved-tissue arm, the study used approximately 32 surgical resection samples taken from some 25 pancreatic ductal adenocarcinoma patients who had not previously been treated. DNA for the resection arm was extracted from ten 5-micron curls of FFPE tumor lying next to the multiplex immunohistochemistry slide.

This receptor chain uses TRBV19 and TRBJ2-7; TRBD2 could be the D gene, as 5 bases match. This sequence originates from a human donor with pancreatic ductal adenocarcinoma. Sequenced: tumor tissue. The nucleotide sequence reads TGTGCCAGTAGTATACGGGGTGACGGTATCTACGAGCAGTACTTC. The encoded protein is CASSIRGDGIYEQYF.